The sequence of this TCR beta chain was determined in a study of T-cell memory formation after mild COVID-19. Findings and limits, study-wide: In pre-infection memory, a portion of responding clones appeared, which suggested that cross-reactive memory joined. While clones contracting from day 15 to 85 were balanced between CD4 and CD8, later expanders leaned CD4+.

Regarding this clonotype: Antigen unknown.

Employing constant-segment primers, 5'RACE generated TCR alpha and TCR beta cDNA libraries bearing sample barcodes and UMIs. TCRdb itself ran the 5' RACE reads through MiXCR, one entry per CDR3 protein. This table has approximately 500,000 distinct CDR3 sequences, 20% to 25% appearing once. The CDR3 runs to 13 residues. Per germline, CDR1 DFQATT and CDR2 SNEGSKA (reference sequence). Trimming took 0 bases from V and 1 from J, leaving 1 base between them. The sequenced material came from PBMCs or a T cell subset sorted from them (not recorded which). This TCR was recovered from an adult woman who had mild COVID-19 (a few samples of this study predate the infection). Cell type and time point are not known. V usage is TRBV20-1 and J usage is TRBJ2-6, with no clear D. The CDR3 loop is CSARESGANVLTF. The CDR3 DNA is TGCAGTGCTAGAGAGTCTGGGGCCAACGTCCTGACTTTC.